These 3 T cell receptor beta chains share one sample of origin, sequenced in a study of blood T cell repertoires in COVID-19. Profiling relied on immunoSEQ multiplex PCR, and the TCRdb table lists in-frame clones only, not all of them. The data show about 230,000 clones, around four fifths seen once. Sample: peripheral blood. These receptors were obtained from a man at least 80 years old with acute or convalescent COVID-19.

The chain couples TRBV5-1 to TRBJ2-6; TRBD1 agrees at 7 bases. Germline V gene lookup returns CDR1 SGHRS and CDR2 YFSETQ. The trim removed 3 bases at V and 0 bases at J, leaving 6 bases unmatched. This CDR3 contains 17 residues. The CDR3 nucleotides read TGCGCCAGCAGCTATGGGACAGCCAACTCTGGGGCCAACGTCCTGACTTTC. It is translated as CASSYGTANSGANVLTF.

J is TRBJ2-3 and V is TRBV6-5; 10 bases map to TRBD2. CDR1 is MNHEY and CDR2 is SVGAGI in the germline V gene. The CDR3 contains 13 residues. V gave up 6 bases and J gave up 12 bases; unmatched junction bases: 9. In DNA, the CDR3 is TGTGCCAGCAGCTTACCGGGACTAGCGCCACAGTATTTT. It codes for CASSLPGLAPQYF.

DNA for the CDR3: TGTGCCACCAGTGATACCTCGGGGGGGCGGGGCACAGATACGCAGTATTTT. Its translation is CATSDTSGGRGTDTQYF. The V gene is TRBV24-1, the J gene TRBJ2-3; TRBD2 matches 8 bases. The CDR3 is 17 residues long. CDR1 KGHDR and CDR2 SFDVKD come from the germline V gene. The V segment lost 3 bases and the J segment 1 base; nucleotides outside the gene matches: 8.